This TCR beta chain is drawn from a study of cytomegalovirus exposure and HLA in healthy donors (dated by TCRdb to about 2017). Study-level background: In an earlier analysis of approximately 640 of the donors, approximately 300 Gb of sequence data and approximately 120 million unique TCR beta sequences from about 190 million T cells were reported. An earlier analysis of approximately 580 of the donors used high-throughput TCR beta sequencing to judge whether each TCR beta V gene segment behaved as functional or pseudogenic. The aim of the study was to test whether cataloging public T cell receptors could identify signatures of past pathogen exposure. To study patterns of TCR occurrence, a later analysis re-analyzed previously published TCR beta repertoires from 650 to 750 donors and added high-resolution HLA genotyping. Roughly 300 gigabases of sequencing data and 70 million to 100 million unique TCR sequences were included in an early release covering roughly 600 HLA-typed donors. In addition to the first cohort of 666 subjects, a separate validation cohort of about 120 different subjects was used. A handful of DR-DQ haplotypes were handled as single units for association and clustering because linkage in the cohort was strong. The T cell repertoires of some 670 subjects were profiled by immunosequencing and related to cytomegalovirus serostatus. The study combined high-throughput TCR immunosequencing, statistical association of individual TCRs with disease status, and machine learning to predict cytomegalovirus infection status. Rather than using new phenotypic data, the later analysis identified candidate immune exposures from TCR beta sequences and from how often those sequences occurred across donors. A later genetic analysis used genome-wide SNP genotypes for about 60% of the roughly 700 donors, treating that subset as a discovery cohort. All discovery cohort repertoires had been generated using a single sequencing platform. Class I and class II HLA loci were covered by the typing at four-digit resolution. Typing coverage varied by locus: 629-630 donors for A, B, C, DRB1 and DQB1; 500 to 550 for DQA1; 606 for DPA1; approximately 450 for DPB1. The genetic ancestry cluster associated with self-reported Caucasian donors included over 65% of the 398 genotyped donors. Donor age, sex, ethnicity and CMV serostatus were compiled alongside the repertoire data. Among almost 400 genotyped donors of the cohort, an average of around 240,000 unique TCR beta nucleotide sequences were sequenced per donor, approximately 20% of them non-productive.

General conclusions and limits of the study: According to a later genetic analysis, donors in an Asian-associated ancestry cluster had fewer N-insertions in productive TCRs than the roughly 700-donor mean. For the cohort, immune exposure information was limited to CMV serostatus. In a later genetic analysis, a missense DCLRE1C variant was associated with V-gene and J-gene trimming of TCR beta chains, and the association was replicated in an independent cohort. A later analysis reported that several top co-occurrence clusters appeared linked to parvovirus B19, influenza, CMV and Epstein-Barr virus. Compared with equally common non-associated chains, HLA-associated TCR beta chains in a later analysis were more clonally expanded and had lower generation probabilities. Because counts were too low, fewer than 20 rarely observed V segments, including chromosome 9 orphons, were excluded from the earlier analysis of fewer than 650 of the donors. In the study, 164 TCR beta chains were listed as associated with cytomegalovirus. In a later analysis, 15,000 to 20,000 TCR beta sequences were associated with specific HLA alleles at a false discovery rate of 0.05. According to the authors, the approach could potentially be generalized to other disease states and immunological phenotypes. An earlier analysis of 587 of the donors showed that most TCR beta V segments appeared in productive rearrangements either about 90% or about 30% of the time, which broadly matched IMGT annotations. Presence/absence analyses assumed roughly uniform sequencing depth across donors, an assumption that may not hold. Some IMGT-functional V segments, including TRBV6-2 and TRBV6-3, could not be told apart with the 87-base-pair reads, so those segments were excluded. HLA typing was unavailable for some donors at each locus, so association tests used only the typed subset. Three of the identified cytomegalovirus-associated TCR beta chains were confirmed in vitro to be specific for cytomegalovirus antigens. Correlated functional status among segregating V segments might reflect linkage disequilibrium, but an unknown experimental factor could not be ruled out. When HLA alleles, especially DR and DQ, strongly co-occurred, attributing TCR associations to individual alleles was difficult. A group of highly shared sequence variants was considered likely to be a technical artifact of the sequencing pipeline. A further reported finding was that TCR beta sequences accurately predicted the HLA-A and HLA-B alleles for most subjects in the first cohort. Most CMV-associated TCR beta chains appeared to be HLA-restricted in a later analysis, and the HLA associations seemed to be driven largely by CMV exposure. Only TCR beta chains were sequenced in this cohort, and the absence of alpha or paired-chain data limited detectable features. Most TCR sequences were observed very rarely across donors, whereas some public TCRs were present in many individuals. The classifier was reported to diagnose cytomegalovirus status with high specificity and sensitivity in both the original cohort and the validation cohort. In a later analysis, TCR association rates were found to vary across HLA loci, with the most associated TCRs seen for DRB1 alleles and the fewest for HLA-C alleles.

From cysteine to phenylalanine, the CDR3 is 14 amino acids long. Left in the record is the CDR3 DNA by itself, 42 bases read in frame from the first base. V loses 5 bases of germline sequence and J loses 2 bases, and the interval between the two ends is 11 bases. The germline V gene (reference sequence) yields SEHNR for CDR1 and FQNEAQ for CDR2. The cohort consisted of some 670 healthy bone marrow donors. Cohort members were all nominally healthy when sampled, although unrecorded immune exposures were likely present. The donor tested CMV seropositive and was one of the 289 seropositive cohort members. A peripheral blood sample was collected from each donor, and TCR beta sequencing was performed on peripheral blood mononuclear cells. The Qiagen DNeasy Blood Extraction Kit was used to extract genomic DNA from the blood cell samples. In regard to this clone: The specificity of this receptor is unknown. The sample holds no much larger clone one base away, and base qualities are not on file.

Library preparation was by the immunoSEQ multiplex PCR assay. A mixture of 60 forward primers for TCR Vbeta segments and 13 reverse primers for TCR Jbeta segments was used in the multiplex PCR. The CDR3 region of rearranged TCR beta genes was amplified from genomic DNA by a multiplex PCR assay. On the Illumina HiSeq System, the amplified TCR beta libraries were sequenced as 87-base-pair reads. The original methods were these. A later analysis counted some 80 million unique TCR beta chains across the 650 to 800 repertoires, and around 12 million of these chains were shared by at least two donors. A nearest-neighbor algorithm error-corrected the raw reads and collapsed the reads into unique sequences, merging closely related sequences to remove PCR and sequencing errors. To assign V, D and J gene segments, CDR3 sequences were aligned to IMGT reference sequences. Each retained sequence needed at least a six-nucleotide match to both a V gene segment and a J gene segment. A rearrangement counted as productive if the CDR3 had no stop codons and remained in frame with V and J, and every other rearrangement counted as non-productive. CDR3 was defined according to IMGT convention as the region running from the second conserved V-encoded cysteine to the conserved J-encoded phenylalanine. Sequences without an unambiguous match to a single V gene segment were excluded from the earlier analysis of 500 to 700 of the donors. In an earlier analysis of several hundred of the donors, V segments were called functional above 56.7% productive rearrangements and were called segregating when the between-donor standard deviation exceeded 5%. A statistical classification framework was developed to diagnose cytomegalovirus status using the catalog of TCR beta chain sequences. In a later analysis, TCR nucleotide sequences were compared against IMGT/GENE-DB human TR gene sequences so that V and J genes could be assigned. In a later analysis, CDR3 sequences and most-parsimonious VDJ recombination scenarios were assigned using the TCRdist pipeline. In a later analysis, each TCR beta chain was defined by its CDR3 amino acid sequence together with its V-gene family, and reads lacking a unique V-gene family were excluded. In a later analysis, 450 to 600 highly shared, low-generation-probability nucleotide sequences were removed to address suspected cross-contamination and a sequencing artifact. In a later analysis, a clonal expansion index for each public chain was calculated from normalized within-repertoire ranks of inferred template counts. In a later analysis, generation probabilities were computed using a VDJ recombination model fitted to out-of-frame rearrangements, and the results were checked against IGoR. A later analysis scored TCR-TCR, TCR-HLA and TCR-CMV co-occurrence with hypergeometric tests, applying a repertoire-size bias correction to TCR pairs. To estimate false discovery rates, a later analysis permuted the HLA or CMV assignments 20 times. In a later analysis, co-occurring TCRs were grouped with DBSCAN, and TCRdist sequence similarity was added when clustering was performed within HLA-allele-positive subsets. Repertoires with fewer than 30,000 or more than 120,000 public chains were left out of co-occurrence clustering, as were a handful of repertoires with anomalous nucleotide sharing. Imported from immuneACCESS, the table was reduced by TCRdb to in-frame sequences with V and J called. These copies leave out some clones; in studies compared against another copy, an unresolved V gene accounts for under half, and the cause of the remainder is not known. V and J calls plus clone size are reproduced from that table; the DNA served to infer D and trimming. The sample table shows 200,000 to 250,000 clones, and about 80% are seen once. About 7.3% of the sample lies in the top ten.

Sequencing was carried out using PBMCs. This receptor was identified in a woman aged 55-75 years in good health and CMV-seropositive. This chain is built from TRBV7-9 and TRBJ2-3; a weak D assignment points to TRBD2 (6 bases agree). CDR3 region: CASSLGDSTDTQYF. The nucleotides are TGTGCCAGCAGCCTAGGGGACTCCACAGATACGCAGTATTTT.